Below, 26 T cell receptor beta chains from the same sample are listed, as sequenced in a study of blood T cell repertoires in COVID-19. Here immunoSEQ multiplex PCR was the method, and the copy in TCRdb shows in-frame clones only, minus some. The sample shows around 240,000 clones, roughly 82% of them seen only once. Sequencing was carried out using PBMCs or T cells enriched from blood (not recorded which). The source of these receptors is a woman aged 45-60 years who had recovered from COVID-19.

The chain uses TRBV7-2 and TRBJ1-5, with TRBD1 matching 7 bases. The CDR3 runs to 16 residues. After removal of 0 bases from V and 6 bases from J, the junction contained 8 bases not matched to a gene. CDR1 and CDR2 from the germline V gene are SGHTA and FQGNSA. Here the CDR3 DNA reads TGTGCCAGCAGCTTAGCCGGGACAGAGGTCCGTCAGCCCCAGCATTTT. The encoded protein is CASSLAGTEVRQPQHF.

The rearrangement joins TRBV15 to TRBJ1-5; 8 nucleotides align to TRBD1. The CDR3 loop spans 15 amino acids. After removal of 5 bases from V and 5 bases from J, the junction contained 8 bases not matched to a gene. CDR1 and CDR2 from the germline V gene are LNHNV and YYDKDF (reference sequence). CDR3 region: CATSGYDRGDQPQHF. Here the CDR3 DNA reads TGTGCCACCAGCGGGTACGACAGGGGAGATCAGCCCCAGCATTTT.

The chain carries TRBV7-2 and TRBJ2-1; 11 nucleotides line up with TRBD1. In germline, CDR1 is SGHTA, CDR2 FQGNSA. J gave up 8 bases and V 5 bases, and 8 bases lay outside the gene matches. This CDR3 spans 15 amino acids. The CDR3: CASSILRDRGDEQFF. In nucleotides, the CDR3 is TGTGCCAGCAGCATCCTCCGGGACAGGGGGGATGAGCAGTTCTTC. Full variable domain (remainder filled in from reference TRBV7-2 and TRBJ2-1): GAGVSQSPSNKVTEKGKDVELRCDPISGHTALYWYRQSLGQGLEFLIYFQGNSAPDKSGLPSDRFSAERTGGSVSTLTIQRTQQEDSAVYLCASSILRDRGDEQFFGPGTRLTVL.

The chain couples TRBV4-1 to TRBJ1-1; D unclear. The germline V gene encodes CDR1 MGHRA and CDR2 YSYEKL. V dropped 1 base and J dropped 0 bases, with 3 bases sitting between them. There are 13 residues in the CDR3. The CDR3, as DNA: TGCGCCAGCAGCCAAGCCATGAACACTGAAGCTTTCTTT. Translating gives CASSQAMNTEAFF.

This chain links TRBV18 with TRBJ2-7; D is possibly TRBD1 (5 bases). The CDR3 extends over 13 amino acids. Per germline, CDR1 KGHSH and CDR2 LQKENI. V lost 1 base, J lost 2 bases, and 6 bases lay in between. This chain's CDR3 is CASSPQGTYEQYF. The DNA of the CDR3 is TGTGCCAGCTCACCACAGGGGACCTACGAGCAGTACTTC. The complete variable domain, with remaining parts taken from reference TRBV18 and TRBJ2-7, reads NAGVMQNPRHLVRRRGQEARLRCSPMKGHSHVYWYRQLPEEGLKFMVYLQKENIIDESGMPKERFSAEFPKEGPSILRIQQVVRGDSAAYFCASSPQGTYEQYFGPGTRLTVT.

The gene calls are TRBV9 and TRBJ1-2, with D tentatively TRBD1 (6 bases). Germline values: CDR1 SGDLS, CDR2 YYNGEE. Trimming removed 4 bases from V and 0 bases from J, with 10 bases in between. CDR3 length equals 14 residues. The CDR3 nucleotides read TGTGCCAGCAGCCGGGACACTGCTAACTATGGCTACACCTTC. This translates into CASSRDTANYGYTF.

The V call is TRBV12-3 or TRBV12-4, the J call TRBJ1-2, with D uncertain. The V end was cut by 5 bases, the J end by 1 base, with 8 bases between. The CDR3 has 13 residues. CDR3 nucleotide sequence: TGTGCCAGCAGTCGCGGCGGTAACTATGGCTACACCTTC. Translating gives CASSRGGNYGYTF.

The CDR3 nucleotides read TGTGCCAGTAGTATGCGGGTCGAGAGAGAAAAACTGTTTTTT. This translates into CASSMRVEREKLFF. The rearrangement joins TRBV19 to TRBJ1-4, with no clear D. This CDR3 contains 14 residues. Trimming removed 3 bases from V and 8 bases from J, with 13 bases in between. The germline CDR1 and CDR2 sequences are LNHDA and SQIVND (reference sequence).

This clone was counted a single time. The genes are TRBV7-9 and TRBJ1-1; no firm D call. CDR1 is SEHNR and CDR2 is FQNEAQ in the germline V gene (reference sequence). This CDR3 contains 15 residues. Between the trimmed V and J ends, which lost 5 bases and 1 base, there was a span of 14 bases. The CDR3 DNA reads TGTGCCAGCAGCCGTGCTGATACGGGGAACACTGAAGCTTTCTTT. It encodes CASSRADTGNTEAFF.

In nucleotides, the CDR3 is TGTGCCAGCAGCCAAGATCGGCGACAGGGAGCTAACTATGGCTACACCTTC. This codes for CASSQDRRQGANYGYTF. The V gene is TRBV14, the J gene TRBJ1-2; 7 positions match TRBD1. Germline lookup yields CDR1 SGHDN and CDR2 FVKESK. V lost 0 bases, J lost 0 bases, and 7 bases stayed unmatched. This CDR3 spans 17 amino acids.

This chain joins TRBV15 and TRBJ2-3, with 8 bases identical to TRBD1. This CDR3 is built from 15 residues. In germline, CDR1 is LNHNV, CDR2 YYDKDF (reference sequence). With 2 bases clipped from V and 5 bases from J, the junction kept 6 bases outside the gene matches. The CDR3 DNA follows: TGTGCCACCAGCAGAATAGGACAGGGTGGAGATACGCAGTATTTT. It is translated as CATSRIGQGGDTQYF.

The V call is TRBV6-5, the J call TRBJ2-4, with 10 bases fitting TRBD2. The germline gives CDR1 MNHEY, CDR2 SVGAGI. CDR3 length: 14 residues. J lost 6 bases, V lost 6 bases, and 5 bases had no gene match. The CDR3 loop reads CASRPASGGNIQYF. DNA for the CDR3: TGTGCCAGCAGGCCAGCTAGCGGGGGAAACATTCAGTACTTC.

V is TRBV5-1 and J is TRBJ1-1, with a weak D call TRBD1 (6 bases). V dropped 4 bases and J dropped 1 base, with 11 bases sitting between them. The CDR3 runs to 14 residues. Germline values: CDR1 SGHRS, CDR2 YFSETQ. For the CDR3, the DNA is TGCGCCAGCAGCCCCGACAGGTCGAACACTGAAGCTTTCTTT. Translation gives CASSPDRSNTEAFF.

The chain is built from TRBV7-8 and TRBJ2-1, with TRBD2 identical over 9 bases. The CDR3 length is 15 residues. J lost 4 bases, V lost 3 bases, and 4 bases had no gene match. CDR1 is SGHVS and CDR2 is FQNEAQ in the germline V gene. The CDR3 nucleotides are TGTGCCAGCAGCTTTATAGCGGGGGCATACAATGAGCAGTTCTTC. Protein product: CASSFIAGAYNEQFF. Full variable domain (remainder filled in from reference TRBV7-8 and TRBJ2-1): GAGVSQSPRYKVAKRGQDVALRCDPISGHVSLFWYQQALGQGPEFLTYFQNEAQLDKSGLPSDRFFAERPEGSVSTLKIQRTQQEDSAVYLCASSFIAGAYNEQFFGPGTRLTVL.

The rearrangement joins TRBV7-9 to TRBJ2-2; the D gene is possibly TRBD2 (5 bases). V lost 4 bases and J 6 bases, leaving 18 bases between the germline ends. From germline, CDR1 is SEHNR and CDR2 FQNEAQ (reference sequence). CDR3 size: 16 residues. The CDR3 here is CASSSFTSSGSGELFF. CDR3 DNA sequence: TGTGCCAGCAGCTCTTTTACGTCGTCGGGGTCCGGGGAGCTGTTTTTT. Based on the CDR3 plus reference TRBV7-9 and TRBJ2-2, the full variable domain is DTGVSQNPRHKITKRGQNVTFRCDPISEHNRLYWYRQTLGQGPEFLTYFQNEAQLEKSRLLSDRFSAERPKGSFSTLEIQRTEQGDSAMYLCASSSFTSSGSGELFFGEGSRLTVL.

The CDR3 DNA reads TGTGCCAGCAGCTTGGGGCTAGCGGGACACAATGAGCAGTTCTTC. This encodes CASSLGLAGHNEQFF. The rearrangement joins TRBV5-4 to TRBJ2-1, with 9 bases aligning to TRBD2. Germline CDR1 reads SGHNT; CDR2 reads YYREEE (reference sequence). This CDR3 region has 15 residues. The V and J ends lost 0 bases and 5 bases, in that order; junction bases with no gene match: 3.

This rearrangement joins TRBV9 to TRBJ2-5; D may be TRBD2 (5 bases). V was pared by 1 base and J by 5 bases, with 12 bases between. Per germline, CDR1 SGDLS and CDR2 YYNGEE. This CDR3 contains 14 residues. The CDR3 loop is CASSVRAGRETQYF. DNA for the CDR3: TGTGCCAGCAGCGTAAGGGCGGGTCGCGAGACCCAGTACTTC.

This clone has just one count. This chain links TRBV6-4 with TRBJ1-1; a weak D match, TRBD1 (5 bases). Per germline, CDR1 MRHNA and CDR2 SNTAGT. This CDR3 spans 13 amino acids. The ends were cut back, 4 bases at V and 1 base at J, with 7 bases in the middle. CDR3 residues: CASSVRENTEAFF. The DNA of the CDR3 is TGTGCCAGCAGTGTCAGGGAGAACACTGAAGCTTTCTTT.

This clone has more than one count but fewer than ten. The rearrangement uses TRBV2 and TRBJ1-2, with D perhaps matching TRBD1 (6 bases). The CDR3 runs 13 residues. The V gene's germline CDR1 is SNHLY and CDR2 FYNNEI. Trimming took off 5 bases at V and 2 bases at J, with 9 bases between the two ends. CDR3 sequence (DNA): TGTGCCAGCAGTTTCGACAGGAACTATGGCTACACCTTC. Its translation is CASSFDRNYGYTF.

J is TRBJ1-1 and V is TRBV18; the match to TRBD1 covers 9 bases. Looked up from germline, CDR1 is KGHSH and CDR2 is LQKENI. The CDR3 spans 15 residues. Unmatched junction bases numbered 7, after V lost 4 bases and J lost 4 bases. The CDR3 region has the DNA TGTGCCAGCTCACAACCCGGGACAGGGTTCACTGAAGCTTTCTTT. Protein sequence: CASSQPGTGFTEAFF.

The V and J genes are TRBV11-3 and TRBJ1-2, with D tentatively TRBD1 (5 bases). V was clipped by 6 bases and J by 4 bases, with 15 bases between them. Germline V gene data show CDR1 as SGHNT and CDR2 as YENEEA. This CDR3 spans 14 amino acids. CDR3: CASSRTSQGYGYTF. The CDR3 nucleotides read TGTGCCAGCAGTAGGACCTCTCAGGGCTATGGCTACACCTTC.

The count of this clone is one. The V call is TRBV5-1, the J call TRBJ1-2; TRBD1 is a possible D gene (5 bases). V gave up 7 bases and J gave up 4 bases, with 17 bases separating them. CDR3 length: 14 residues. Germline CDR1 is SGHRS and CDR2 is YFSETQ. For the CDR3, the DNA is TGCGCCAGCTCACACGATACAGGATTCTATGGCTACACCTTC. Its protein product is CASSHDTGFYGYTF.

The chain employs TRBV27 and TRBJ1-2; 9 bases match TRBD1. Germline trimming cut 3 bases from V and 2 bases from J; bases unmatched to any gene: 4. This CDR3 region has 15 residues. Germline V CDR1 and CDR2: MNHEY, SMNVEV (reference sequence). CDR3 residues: CASSFQTGGNYGYTF. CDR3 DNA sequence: TGTGCCAGCAGTTTTCAGACAGGGGGAAACTATGGCTACACCTTC.

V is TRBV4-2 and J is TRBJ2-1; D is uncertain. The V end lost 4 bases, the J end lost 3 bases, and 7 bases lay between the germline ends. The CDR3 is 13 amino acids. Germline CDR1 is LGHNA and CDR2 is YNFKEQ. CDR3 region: CASSPELYNEQFF. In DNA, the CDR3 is TGTGCCAGCAGCCCGGAGCTCTACAATGAGCAGTTCTTC.

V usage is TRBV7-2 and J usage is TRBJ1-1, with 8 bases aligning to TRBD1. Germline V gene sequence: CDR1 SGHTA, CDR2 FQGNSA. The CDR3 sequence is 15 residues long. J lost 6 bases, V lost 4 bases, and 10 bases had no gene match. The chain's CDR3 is CASSSQPTGGAEAFF. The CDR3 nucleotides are TGTGCCAGCAGCTCCCAACCAACAGGGGGGGCTGAAGCTTTCTTT.

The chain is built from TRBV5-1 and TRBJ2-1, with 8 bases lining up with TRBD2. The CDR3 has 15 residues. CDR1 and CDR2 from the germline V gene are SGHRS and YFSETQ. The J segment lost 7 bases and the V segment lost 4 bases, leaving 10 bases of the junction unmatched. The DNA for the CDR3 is TGCGCCAGCAGCAAAACTAGCGGTCTTATAAATGAGCAGTTCTTC. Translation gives CASSKTSGLINEQFF.